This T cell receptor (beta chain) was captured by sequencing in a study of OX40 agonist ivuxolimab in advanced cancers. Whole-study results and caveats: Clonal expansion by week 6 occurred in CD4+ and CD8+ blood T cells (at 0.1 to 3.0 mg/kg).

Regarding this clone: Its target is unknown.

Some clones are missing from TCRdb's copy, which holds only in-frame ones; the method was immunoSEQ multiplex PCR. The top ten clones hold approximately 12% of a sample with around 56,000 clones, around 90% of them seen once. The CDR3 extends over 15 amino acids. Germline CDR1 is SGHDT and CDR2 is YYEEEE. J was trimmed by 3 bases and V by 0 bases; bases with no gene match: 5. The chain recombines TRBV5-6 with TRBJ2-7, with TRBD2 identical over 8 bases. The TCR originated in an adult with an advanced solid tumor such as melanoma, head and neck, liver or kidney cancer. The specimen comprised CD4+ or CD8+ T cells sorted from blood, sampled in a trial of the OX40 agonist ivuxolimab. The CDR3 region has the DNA TGTGCCAGCAGCTTGGTAGGGCGGGAGGTCTACGAGCAGTACTTC. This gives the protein CASSLVGREVYEQYF. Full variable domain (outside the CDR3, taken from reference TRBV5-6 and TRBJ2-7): DAGVTQSPTHLIKTRGQQVTLRCSPKSGHDTVSWYQQALGQGPQFIFQYYEEEERQRGNFPDRFSGHQFPNYSSELNVNALLLGDSALYLCASSLVGREVYEQYFGPGTRLTVT.